This T cell receptor beta chain was sequenced for a study of T-cell reconstitution after alpha-beta-depleted transplantation in children. Molecular barcoding with unique molecular identifiers was used for the TCRbeta library. Using its own MiXCR run on the PCR reads, TCRdb lists one record per CDR3 protein. The table has approximately 130,000 distinct CDR3 sequences, roughly 10% seen once. Study-level results: From newly produced T cells came most of the T-cell counts and diversity one year after transplant. Alpha-beta T cells about two months after transplant reportedly derived from several hundred expanded graft clones.

The J segment lost 11 bases and the V segment lost 1 base, leaving 4 bases of the junction unmatched. This CDR3 comprises 13 residues. Germline V lookup: CDR1 KGHDR, CDR2 SFDVKD. As regards this clonotype: Its antigen is currently unknown.

The TCR comes from a girl under three years old who had a stem cell transplant for combined immunodeficiency, so the T cells may come from the graft donor. Sequences were derived from PBMCs, mostly from graft donor cells, sampled 180 days after TCRalphabeta/CD19-depleted stem cell transplant. This chain uses TRBV24-1 with TRBJ2-1, with 7 bases fitting TRBD2. The CDR3 sequence: CATSDFAGVKQFF. CDR3 in DNA: TGTGCCACCAGTGATTTCGCGGGAGTTAAGCAGTTCTTC.